This T cell receptor (beta chain) came from a study of T cells in Graves' hyperthyroidism and ophthalmopathy. Regarding the study as a whole: Stable hyperthyroidism and ophthalmopathy were separated using 13 V-J signatures.

With regard to this clonotype: Its specificity is unknown.

Amplified TCR beta CDR3 regions derived from RNA transcripts. HTBI primers drove first-round RT-PCR of the TCR CDR3. TCRdb reanalysed the multiplex PCR reads using MiXCR and keeps one entry per CDR3 protein. Of hundreds of thousands of distinct CDR3 sequences listed, more than 11% are singletons. The receptor comes from a woman aged 25 to 39 with Graves' hyperthyroidism that later progressed to Graves' ophthalmopathy. The sample taken for sequencing was blood.

CDR3 amino acids: CASSPPEATGLYPQHF. In nucleotides, the CDR3 is TGTGCCAGCTCACCACCGGAGGCGACAGGACTGTACCCCCAGCATTTT. This chain links TRBV18 with TRBJ1-5, with TRBD1 as a possible D gene (6 bases). The germline V gene has CDR1 KGHSH and CDR2 LQKENI. V dropped 0 bases and J dropped 10 bases, with 19 bases sitting between them. This CDR3 has 16 residues.